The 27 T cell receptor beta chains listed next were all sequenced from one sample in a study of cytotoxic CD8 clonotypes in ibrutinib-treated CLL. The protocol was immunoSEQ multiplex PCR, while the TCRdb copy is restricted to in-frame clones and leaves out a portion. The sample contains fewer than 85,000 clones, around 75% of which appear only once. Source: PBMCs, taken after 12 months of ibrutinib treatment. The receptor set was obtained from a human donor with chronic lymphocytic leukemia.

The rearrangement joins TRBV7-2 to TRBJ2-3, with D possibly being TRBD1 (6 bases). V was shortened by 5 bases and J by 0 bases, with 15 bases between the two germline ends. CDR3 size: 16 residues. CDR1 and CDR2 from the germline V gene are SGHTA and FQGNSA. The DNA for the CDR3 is TGTGCCAGCAGCACTCGGGACACCCGAAGCACAGATACGCAGTATTTT. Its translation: CASSTRDTRSTDTQYF. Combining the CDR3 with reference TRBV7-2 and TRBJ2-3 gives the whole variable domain GAGVSQSPSNKVTEKGKDVELRCDPISGHTALYWYRQSLGQGLEFLIYFQGNSAPDKSGLPSDRFSAERTGGSVSTLTIQRTQQEDSAVYLCASSTRDTRSTDTQYFGPGTRLTVL.

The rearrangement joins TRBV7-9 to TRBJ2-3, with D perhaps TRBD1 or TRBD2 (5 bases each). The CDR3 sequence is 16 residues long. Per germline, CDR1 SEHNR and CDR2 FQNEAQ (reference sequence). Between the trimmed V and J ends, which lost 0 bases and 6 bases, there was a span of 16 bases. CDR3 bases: TGTGCCAGCAGCTTAGCTCAGGGCATGGGGGATGATACGCAGTATTTT. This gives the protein CASSLAQGMGDDTQYF.

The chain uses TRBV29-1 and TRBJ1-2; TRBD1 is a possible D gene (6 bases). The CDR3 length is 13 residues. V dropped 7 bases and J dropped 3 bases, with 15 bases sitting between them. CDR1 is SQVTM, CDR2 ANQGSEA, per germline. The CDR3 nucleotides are TGCAGCGCCCGGTCGGACAGCTACTATGGCTACACCTTC. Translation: CSARSDSYYGYTF. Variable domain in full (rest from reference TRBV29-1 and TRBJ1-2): SAVISQKPSRDICQRGTSLTIQCQVDSQVTMMFWYRQQPGQSLTLIATANQGSEATYESGFVIDKFPISRPNLTFSTLTVSNMSPEDSSIYLCSARSDSYYGYTFGSGTRLTVV.

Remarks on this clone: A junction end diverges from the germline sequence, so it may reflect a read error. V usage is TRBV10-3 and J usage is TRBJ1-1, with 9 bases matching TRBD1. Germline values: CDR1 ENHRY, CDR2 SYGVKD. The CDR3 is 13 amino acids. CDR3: CAITETGGTEAFF. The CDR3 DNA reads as TGTGCCATCACTGAGACAGGGGGCACTGAAGCTTTCTTT.

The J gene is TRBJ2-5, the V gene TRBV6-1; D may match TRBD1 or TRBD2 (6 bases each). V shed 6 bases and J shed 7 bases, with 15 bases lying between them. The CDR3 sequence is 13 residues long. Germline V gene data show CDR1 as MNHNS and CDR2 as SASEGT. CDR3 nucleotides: TGTGCCAGCAGGGTTAGCGGAGGGGGGACCCAGTACTTC. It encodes CASRVSGGGTQYF.

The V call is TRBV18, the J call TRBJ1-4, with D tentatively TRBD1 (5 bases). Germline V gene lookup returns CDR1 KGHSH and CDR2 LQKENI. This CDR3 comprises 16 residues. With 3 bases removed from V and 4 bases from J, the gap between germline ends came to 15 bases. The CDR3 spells CASSPSPGTGNEKLFF. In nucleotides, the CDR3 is TGTGCCAGCTCACCGTCCCCCGGGACGGGTAATGAAAAACTGTTTTTT.

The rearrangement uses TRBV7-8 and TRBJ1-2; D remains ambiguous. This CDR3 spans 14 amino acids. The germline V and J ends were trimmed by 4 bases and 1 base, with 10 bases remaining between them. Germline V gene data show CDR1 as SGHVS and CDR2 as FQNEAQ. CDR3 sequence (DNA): TGTGCCAGCAGCTATCGGGCGGGTAACTATGGCTACACCTTC. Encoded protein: CASSYRAGNYGYTF.

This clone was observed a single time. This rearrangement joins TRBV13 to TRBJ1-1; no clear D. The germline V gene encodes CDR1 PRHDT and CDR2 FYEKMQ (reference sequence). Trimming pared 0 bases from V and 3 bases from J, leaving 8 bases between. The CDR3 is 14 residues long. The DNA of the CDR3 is TGTGCCAGCAGCTTAGGGACATTGTACACTGAAGCTTTCTTT. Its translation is CASSLGTLYTEAFF.

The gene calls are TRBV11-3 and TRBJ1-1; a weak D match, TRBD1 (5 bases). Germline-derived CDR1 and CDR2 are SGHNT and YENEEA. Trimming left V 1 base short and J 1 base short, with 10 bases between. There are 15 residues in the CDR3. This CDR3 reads CASSLGAGQNTEAFF. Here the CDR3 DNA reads TGTGCCAGCAGCTTAGGGGCAGGGCAGAACACTGAAGCTTTCTTT. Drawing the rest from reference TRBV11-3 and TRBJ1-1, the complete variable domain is EAGVVQSPRYKIIEKKQPVAFWCNPISGHNTLYWYLQNLGQGPELLIRYENEEAVDDSQLPKDRFSAERLKGVDSTLKIQPAELGDSAVYLCASSLGAGQNTEAFFGQGTRLTVV.

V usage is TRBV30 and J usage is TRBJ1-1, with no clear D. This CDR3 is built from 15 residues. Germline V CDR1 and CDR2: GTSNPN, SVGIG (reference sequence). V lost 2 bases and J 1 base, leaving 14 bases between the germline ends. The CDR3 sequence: CAWSLGSWGNTEAFF. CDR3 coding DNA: TGTGCCTGGAGTCTCGGGAGTTGGGGGAACACTGAAGCTTTCTTT.

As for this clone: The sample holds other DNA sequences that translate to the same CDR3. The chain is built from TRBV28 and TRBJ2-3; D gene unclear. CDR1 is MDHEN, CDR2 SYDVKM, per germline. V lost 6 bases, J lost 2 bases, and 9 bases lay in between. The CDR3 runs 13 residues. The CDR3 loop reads CASRLGPTDTQYF. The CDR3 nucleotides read TGTGCCAGCAGACTCGGCCCCACAGATACGCAGTATTTT.

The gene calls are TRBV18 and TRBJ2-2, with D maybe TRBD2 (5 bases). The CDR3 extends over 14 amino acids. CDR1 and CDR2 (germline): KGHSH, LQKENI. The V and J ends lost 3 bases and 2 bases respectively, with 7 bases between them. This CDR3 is CASSPGINTGELFF. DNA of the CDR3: TGTGCCAGCTCACCCGGGATAAACACCGGGGAGCTGTTTTTT.

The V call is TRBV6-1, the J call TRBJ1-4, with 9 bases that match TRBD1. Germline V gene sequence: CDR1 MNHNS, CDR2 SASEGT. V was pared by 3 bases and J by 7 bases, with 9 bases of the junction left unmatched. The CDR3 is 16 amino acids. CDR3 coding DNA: TGTGCCAGCAGTGACGAAACAGGGGGCTGGAGTGAAAAACTGTTTTTT. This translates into CASSDETGGWSEKLFF.

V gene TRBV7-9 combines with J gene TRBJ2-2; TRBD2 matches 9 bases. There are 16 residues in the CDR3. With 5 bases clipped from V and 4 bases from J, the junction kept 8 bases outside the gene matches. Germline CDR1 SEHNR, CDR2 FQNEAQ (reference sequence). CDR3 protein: CASSPPAGGVTGELFF. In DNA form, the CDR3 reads TGTGCCAGCAGCCCTCCAGCGGGAGGAGTCACCGGGGAGCTGTTTTTT.

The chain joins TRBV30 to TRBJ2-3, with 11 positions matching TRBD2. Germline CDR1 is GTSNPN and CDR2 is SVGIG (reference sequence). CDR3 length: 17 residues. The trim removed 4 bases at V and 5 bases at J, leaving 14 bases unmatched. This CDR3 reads CAWTHLAGGPGGDTQYF. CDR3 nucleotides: TGTGCCTGGACACACCTAGCGGGGGGCCCCGGGGGAGATACGCAGTATTTT.

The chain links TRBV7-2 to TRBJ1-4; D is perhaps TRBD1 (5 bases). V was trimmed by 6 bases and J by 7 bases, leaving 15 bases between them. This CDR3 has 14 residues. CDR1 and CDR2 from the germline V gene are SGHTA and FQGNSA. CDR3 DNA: TGTGCCAGCAGTCCCTCTTTGGGGGGTGAAAAACTGTTTTTT. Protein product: CASSPSLGGEKLFF.

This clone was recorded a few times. CDR3 amino acids: CASSDAFIPNGGEKLFF. The DNA for the CDR3 is TGTGCCAGCAGTGATGCCTTTATCCCCAATGGGGGTGAAAAACTGTTTTTT. This chain connects TRBV2 to TRBJ1-4, with D tentatively TRBD1 (5 bases). The CDR3 runs to 17 residues. V lost 3 bases and J lost 7, with 21 bases in between. Germline CDR1 SNHLY, CDR2 FYNNEI.

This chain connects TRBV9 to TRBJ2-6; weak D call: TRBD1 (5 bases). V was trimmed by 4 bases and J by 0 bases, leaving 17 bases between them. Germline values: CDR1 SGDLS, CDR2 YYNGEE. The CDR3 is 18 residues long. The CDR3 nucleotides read TGTGCCAGCAGCCTGACAGTCACCTCCGCCTCTGGGGCCAACGTCCTGACTTTC. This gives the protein CASSLTVTSASGANVLTF.

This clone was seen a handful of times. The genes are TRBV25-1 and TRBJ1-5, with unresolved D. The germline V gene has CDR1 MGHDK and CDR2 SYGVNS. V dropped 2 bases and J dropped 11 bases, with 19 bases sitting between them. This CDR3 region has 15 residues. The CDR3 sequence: CASSEPRTAVEAQHF. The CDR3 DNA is TGTGCCAGCAGTGAACCCCGGACCGCTGTTGAGGCCCAGCATTTT.

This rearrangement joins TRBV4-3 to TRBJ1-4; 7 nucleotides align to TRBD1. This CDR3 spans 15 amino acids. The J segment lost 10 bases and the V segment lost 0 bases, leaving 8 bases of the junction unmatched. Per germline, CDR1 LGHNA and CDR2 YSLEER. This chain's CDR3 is CASSQDRAGQPKLFF. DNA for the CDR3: TGCGCCAGCAGCCAAGATCGGGCGGGACAGCCAAAACTGTTTTTT.

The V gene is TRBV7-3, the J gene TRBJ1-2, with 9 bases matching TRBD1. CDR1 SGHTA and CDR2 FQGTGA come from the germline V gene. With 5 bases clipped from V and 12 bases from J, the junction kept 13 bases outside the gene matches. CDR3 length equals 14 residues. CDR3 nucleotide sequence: TGTGCCAGCAGCCCTTCACCGGGACAGGGAGTAAACACCTTC. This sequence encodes CASSPSPGQGVNTF.

CDR3 protein: CASSSSGVNTDTQYF. DNA for the CDR3: TGTGCCAGCAGTTCCAGCGGAGTGAACACAGATACGCAGTATTTT. The V gene is TRBV6-5, the J gene TRBJ2-3, with D maybe TRBD2 (5 bases). V was pared by 4 bases and J by 2 bases, with 13 bases between. Germline CDR1 reads MNHEY; CDR2 reads SVGAGI. CDR3 length: 15 residues.

The CDR3 region is CASSLTQAGTQYF. In DNA, the CDR3 is TGTGCCAGCTCACTGACACAAGCGGGGACCCAGTACTTC. The chain links TRBV18 to TRBJ2-5, with a tentative D call TRBD2 (6 bases). The CDR3 spans 13 residues. V was clipped by 4 bases and J by 7 bases, with 13 bases between them. CDR1 KGHSH and CDR2 LQKENI come from the germline V gene.

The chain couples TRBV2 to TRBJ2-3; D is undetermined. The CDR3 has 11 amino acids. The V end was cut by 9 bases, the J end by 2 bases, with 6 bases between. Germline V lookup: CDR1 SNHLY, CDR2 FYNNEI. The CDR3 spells CARAITDTQYF. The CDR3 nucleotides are TGTGCCAGGGCAATCACAGATACGCAGTATTTT.

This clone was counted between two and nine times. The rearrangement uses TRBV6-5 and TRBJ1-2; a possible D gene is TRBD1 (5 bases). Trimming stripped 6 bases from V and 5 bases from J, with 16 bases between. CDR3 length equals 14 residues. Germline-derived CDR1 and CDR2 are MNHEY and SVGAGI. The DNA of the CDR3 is TGTGCCAGCAGATATAATGACAGAGAGTATGGCTACACCTTC. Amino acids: CASRYNDREYGYTF.

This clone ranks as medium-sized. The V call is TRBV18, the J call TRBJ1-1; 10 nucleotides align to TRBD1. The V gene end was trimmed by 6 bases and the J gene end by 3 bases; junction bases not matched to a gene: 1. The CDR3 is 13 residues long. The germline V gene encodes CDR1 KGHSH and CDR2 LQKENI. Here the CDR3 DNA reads TGTGCCAGCTCCGGACAGGGGGACACTGAAGCTTTCTTT. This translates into CASSGQGDTEAFF.

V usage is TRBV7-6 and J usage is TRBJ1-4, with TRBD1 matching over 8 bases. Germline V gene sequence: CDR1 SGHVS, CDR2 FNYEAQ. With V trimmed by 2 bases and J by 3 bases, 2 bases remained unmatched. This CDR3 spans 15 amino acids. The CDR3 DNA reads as TGTGCCAGCAGCTTACTGGGACAGGCTAATGAAAAACTGTTTTTT. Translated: CASSLLGQANEKLFF.